This TCR beta chain originates from a study of blood T cell repertoires in COVID-19. The table came from immunoSEQ multiplex PCR; TCRdb's copy has only in-frame clones and leaves some out. The repertoire holds approximately 44,000 clones, approximately 90% seen once, with less than 30% in the top ten. The V segment lost 6 bases and the J segment 2 bases; nucleotides outside the gene matches: 6. The CDR3 extends over 14 amino acids. The germline V gene has CDR1 MNHEY and CDR2 SVGAGI. The sequence came from a woman older than 75 with acute or convalescent COVID-19. The sample comprised peripheral blood. The V call is TRBV6-5, the J call TRBJ1-2; TRBD1 matches 7 bases. CDR3 coding DNA: TGTGCCAGCAGAAGACAGGGATTGAACTATGGCTACACCTTC. Residues: CASRRQGLNYGYTF.